The present entry profiles one TCR beta chain with its context. This specimen belongs to a study of blood T cell repertoires in COVID-19. The wider study: The United States, Italy and Spain supplied acute and convalescent COVID-19 samples. Sample material is recorded as cDNA or gDNA derived from T cells, B-cell-depleted T cells, or PBMCs.

The repertoire was sequenced with immunoSEQ multiplex PCR; TCRdb's copy has only in-frame clones and lacks some. The sample yields 250,000 or so clones, 80% to 90% seen once. The CDR3 runs to 15 residues. V dropped 2 bases and J dropped 4 bases, with 15 bases sitting between them. CDR1 is SNHLY, CDR2 FYNNEI, per germline. The clonotype was recovered from a woman between 35 and 50 years old who had recovered from COVID-19. This chain links TRBV2 with TRBJ2-7; D is possibly TRBD2 (6 bases). The sequencing sample was made of peripheral blood. CDR3 amino acids: CASSEHGDGGYEQYF. The CDR3 bases are TGTGCCAGCAGTGAACACGGGGACGGGGGATACGAGCAGTACTTC. The full variable domain, completed using reference TRBV2 and TRBJ2-7, is EPEVTQTPSHQVTQMGQEVILRCVPISNHLYFYWYRQILGQKVEFLVSFYNNEISEKSEIFDDQFSVERPDGSNFTLKIRSTKLEDSAMYFCASSEHGDGGYEQYFGPGTRLTVT.